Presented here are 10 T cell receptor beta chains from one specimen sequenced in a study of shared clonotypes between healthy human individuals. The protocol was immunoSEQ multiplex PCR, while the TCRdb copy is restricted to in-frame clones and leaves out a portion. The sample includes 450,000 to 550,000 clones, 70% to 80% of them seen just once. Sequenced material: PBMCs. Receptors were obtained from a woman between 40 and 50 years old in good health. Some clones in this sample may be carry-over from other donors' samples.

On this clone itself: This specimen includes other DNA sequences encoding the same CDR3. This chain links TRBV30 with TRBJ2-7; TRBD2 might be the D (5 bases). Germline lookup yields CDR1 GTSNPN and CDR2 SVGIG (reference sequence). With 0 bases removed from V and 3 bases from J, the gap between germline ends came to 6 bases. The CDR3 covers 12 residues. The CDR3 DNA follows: TGTGCCTGGAGTGTAACTAGCTACGAGCAGTACTTC. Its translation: CAWSVTSYEQYF. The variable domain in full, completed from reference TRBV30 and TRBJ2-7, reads SQTIHQWPATLVQPVGSPLSLECTVEGTSNPNLYWYRQAAGRGLQLLFYSVGIGQISSEVPQNLSASRPQDRQFILSSKKLLLSDSGFYLCAWSVTSYEQYFGPGTRLTVT.

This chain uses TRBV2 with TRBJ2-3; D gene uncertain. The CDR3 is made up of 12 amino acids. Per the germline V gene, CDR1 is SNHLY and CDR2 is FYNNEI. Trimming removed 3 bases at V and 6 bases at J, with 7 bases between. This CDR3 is CASSEGRDTQYF. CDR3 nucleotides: TGTGCCAGCAGTGAGGGCAGGGATACGCAGTATTTT.

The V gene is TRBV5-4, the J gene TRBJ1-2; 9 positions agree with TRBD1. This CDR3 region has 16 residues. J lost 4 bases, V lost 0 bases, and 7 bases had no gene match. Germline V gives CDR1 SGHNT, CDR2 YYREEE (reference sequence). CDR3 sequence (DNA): TGTGCCAGCAGCTTGGGGGGACAGGGAAAGGTCTATGGCTACACCTTC. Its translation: CASSLGGQGKVYGYTF.

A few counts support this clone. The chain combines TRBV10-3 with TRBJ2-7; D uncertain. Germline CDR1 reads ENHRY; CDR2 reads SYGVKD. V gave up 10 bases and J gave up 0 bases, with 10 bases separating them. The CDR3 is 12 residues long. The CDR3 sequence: CASSPDSYEQYF. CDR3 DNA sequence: TGTGCCAGCAGCCCAGACTCCTACGAGCAGTACTTC.

CDR3 bases: TGCGCCAGCAGCTTTACGGCGTCAGGGGACACCGGGGAGCTGTTTTTT. Translation gives CASSFTASGDTGELFF. The chain links TRBV5-1 to TRBJ2-2; the D gene is possibly TRBD1 (6 bases). V was clipped by 2 bases and J by 3 bases, with 14 bases between them. The CDR3 runs to 16 residues. In germline, CDR1 is SGHRS, CDR2 YFSETQ.

CDR3 nucleotides: TGTGCCAGTACCCAGAACAGGGGGATGCAGCCCCAGCATTTT. It encodes CASTQNRGMQPQHF. The chain carries TRBV19 and TRBJ1-5, with 8 bases fitting TRBD1. There are 14 residues in the CDR3. The ends lost 7 bases at V and 7 bases at J; junction bases unmatched: 9. Germline V gene data show CDR1 as LNHDA and CDR2 as SQIVND (reference sequence).

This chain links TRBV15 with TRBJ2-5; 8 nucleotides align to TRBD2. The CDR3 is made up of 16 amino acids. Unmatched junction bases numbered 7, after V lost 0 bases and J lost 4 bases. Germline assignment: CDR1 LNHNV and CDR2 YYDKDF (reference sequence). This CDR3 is CATSRDRRGAGETQYF. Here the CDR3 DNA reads TGTGCCACCAGCAGAGATAGGCGGGGGGCGGGAGAGACCCAGTACTTC.

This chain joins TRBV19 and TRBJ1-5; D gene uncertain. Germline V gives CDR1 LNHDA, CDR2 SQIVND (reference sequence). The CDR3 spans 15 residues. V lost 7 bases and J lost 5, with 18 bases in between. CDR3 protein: CASTQTGSGDQPQHF. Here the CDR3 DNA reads TGTGCCAGTACCCAGACGGGGTCTGGCGATCAGCCCCAGCATTTT.

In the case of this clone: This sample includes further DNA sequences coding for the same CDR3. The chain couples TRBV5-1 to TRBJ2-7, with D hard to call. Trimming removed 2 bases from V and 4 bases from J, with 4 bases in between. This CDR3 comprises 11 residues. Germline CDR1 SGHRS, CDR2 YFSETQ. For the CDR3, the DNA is TGCGCCAGCAGCTTTGGGTACGAGCAGTACTTC. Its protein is CASSFGYEQYF.

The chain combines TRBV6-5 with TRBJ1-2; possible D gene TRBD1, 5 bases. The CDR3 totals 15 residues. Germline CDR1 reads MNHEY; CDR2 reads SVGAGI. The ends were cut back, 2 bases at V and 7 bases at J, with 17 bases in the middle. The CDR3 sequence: CASSYTTSGGSGYTF. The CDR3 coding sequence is TGTGCCAGCAGTTACACCACCTCGGGGGGTTCTGGCTACACCTTC.